A selection of T cell receptor beta chains follows, all from one sample in a study of early stage breast cancer tumors. Only in-frame clones appear in the TCRdb table, and some are missing; sequencing was by immunoSEQ multiplex PCR. The sample lists over 40,000 clones; around 80% were seen once. The sample was blood. All receptors derive from a person aged 40 to 50 with breast cancer. The CDR3 runs from the conserved cysteine through the conserved F or W. A D gene is named only where the DNA matches it firmly. Not all rows give a size; the values are once, few, many and, for expanded clones, a class.

TGTGCCAGCAGCGAAAAAAGGACCGGGGAGCTGTTTTTT | CASSEKRTGELFF | TRBV11-3 | NA | TRBJ2-2 | NA
TGTGCCAGCTCACCCGGCCAAGAGACCCAGTACTTC | CASSPGQETQYF | TRBV18 | NA | TRBJ2-5 | NA
TGTGCCAGCAGCTTAGACTCGGGCCTAACCTACGAGCAGTACTTC | CASSLDSGLTYEQYF | TRBV7-9 | NA | TRBJ2-7 | once
TGTGCCAGCAGAGACAGGAGCTCTGGAAACACCATATATTTT | CASRDRSSGNTIYF | TRBV2 | NA | TRBJ1-3 | NA
TGTGCCAGCAAGGAGGGCCAGTACGAGCAGTACTTC | CASKEGQYEQYF | TRBV2 | NA | TRBJ2-7 | NA
TGTGCCAGTAGGAACAGGGGGGACTACGAGCAGTACTTC | CASRNRGDYEQYF | TRBV19 | TRBD1 | TRBJ2-7 | NA
TGTGCCAGCAGCTTATACACAACAGGGGTTCGGTATGGCTACACCTTC | CASSLYTTGVRYGYTF | TRBV11-3 | TRBD1 | TRBJ1-2 | NA
TGCGCCAGCAGCTTGTTGGGCCAAGAGACCCAGTACTTC | CASSLLGQETQYF | TRBV5-1 | NA | TRBJ2-5 | NA
TGCGCCAGCAGCGACCAGGTTAGCTCCTACAATGAGCAGTTCTTC | CASSDQVSSYNEQFF | TRBV5-1 | NA | TRBJ2-1 | few
TGTGCCTGGAGTGTACAGGGGGCTTTTGGAAACACCATATATTTT | CAWSVQGAFGNTIYF | TRBV30 | TRBD1 | TRBJ1-3 | NA
TGTGCCAGCTCACCCAAACCCAGATACGAGCAGTACTTC | CASSPKPRYEQYF | TRBV18 | NA | TRBJ2-7 | few
TGTGCCAGCAGTGAATACAGTAATAATGAAAAACTGTTTTTT | CASSEYSNNEKLFF | TRBV6-1 | NA | TRBJ1-4 | NA
TGTGCCACCAGCAGAGAGGGCCTTGGAGGTCAGCCCCAGCATTTT | CATSREGLGGQPQHF | TRBV15 | NA | TRBJ1-5 | once
TGCGCCAGCAGCTGGACAGGGTTCGGGTCCAACACAGATACGCAGTATTTT | CASSWTGFGSNTDTQYF | TRBV5-1 | TRBD1 | TRBJ2-3 | NA
TGCGCCAGCAGCCAAGGAGGGAGTAGCTCCTACGAGCAGTACTTC | CASSQGGSSSYEQYF | TRBV4-1 | NA | TRBJ2-7 | NA
TGTGCCAGTAGTACCACCCAGGGCGTCCGTAATAGGGAGACCCAGTACTTC | CASSTTQGVRNRETQYF | TRBV19 | NA | TRBJ2-5 | NA
TGTGCCAGCTCACCACCGGACGGGGTTGATACGCAGTATTTT | CASSPPDGVDTQYF | TRBV18 | NA | TRBJ2-3 | NA
TGTGCCAGTACCCCCGGTACGGGCCTGGGGGCTATAGAGCAGTACTTC | CASTPGTGLGAIEQYF | TRBV19 | NA | TRBJ2-7 | NA
TGTGCCAGTACTCTATCGCGGAGGAACACCGGGGAGCTGTTTTTT | CASTLSRRNTGELFF | TRBV19 | NA | TRBJ2-2 | NA
TGTGCCAGCAGCGTTGAGCAGTACAAGGATGAGCAGTTCTTC | CASSVEQYKDEQFF | TRBV9 | NA | TRBJ2-1 | NA
TGTGCCAGTAGTACCCTAGGGCTTACCTATCAAGAGACCCAGTACTTC | CASSTLGLTYQETQYF | TRBV19 | NA | TRBJ2-5 | NA
TGCAGCGTCTCCATTACCTACGAGCAGTACTTC | CSVSITYEQYF | TRBV29-1 | NA | TRBJ2-7 | NA
TGTGCCTGGAGTGTTCAGGGACAGGGGGCCACTGAAGCTTTCTTT | CAWSVQGQGATEAFF | TRBV30 | TRBD1 | TRBJ1-1 | once
TGTGCCAGCAGGAATCTAGCGGGAGTTAACGAGCAGTACTTC | CASRNLAGVNEQYF | TRBV28 | TRBD2 | TRBJ2-7 | NA
TGTGCCAGCAGTTTACTCCTAGCGGGAGTCCCCTACGAGCAGTACTTC | CASSLLLAGVPYEQYF | TRBV28 | TRBD2 | TRBJ2-7 | once
TGCGCCAGCAGCTCCACGGGACTAGCGGGAGTACAAGAGACCCAGTACTTC | CASSSTGLAGVQETQYF | TRBV5-1 | TRBD2 | TRBJ2-5 | NA
TGTGCCAGTAAACAGCGGGCTAGCACAGATACGCAGTATTTT | CASKQRASTDTQYF | TRBV19 | NA | TRBJ2-3 | NA
TGCGCCAGCCGGCCTAGCGGGGGCACAGATACGCAGTATTTT | CASRPSGGTDTQYF | TRBV5-1 | TRBD2 | TRBJ2-3 | once
TGTGCCAGCAGCTTCGTACAGGGGGCGGGCGGGGAGCTGTTTTTT | CASSFVQGAGGELFF | TRBV5-4 | TRBD1 | TRBJ2-2 | NA
TGTGCCAGTAGGGGGGAAACAGGGGGAGGTCAGCCCCAGCATTTT | CASRGETGGGQPQHF | TRBV19 | TRBD1 | TRBJ1-5 | NA
TGTGCCACCAGCAGAAAAGGGACAGGGAGTGGAAACACCATATATTTT | CATSRKGTGSGNTIYF | TRBV15 | TRBD1 | TRBJ1-3 | NA
TGTGCCAGCTCATCGTCATGGGACAGGGCTCAGCCCCAGCATTTT | CASSSSWDRAQPQHF | TRBV18 | TRBD1 | TRBJ1-5 | NA
TGTGCCAGCGACGGGGAAGGCAATCAGCCCCAGCATTTT | CASDGEGNQPQHF | TRBV30 | NA | TRBJ1-5 | few
TGTGCCAGCAGTGAAGTAGAGGGCTACGAGCAGTACTTC | CASSEVEGYEQYF | TRBV6-1 | NA | TRBJ2-7 | NA
TGTGCCAGTAGTATCCAGGGGATCGCCTCGAACACTGAAGCTTTCTTT | CASSIQGIASNTEAFF | TRBV19 | NA | TRBJ1-1 | NA
TGCAGCGTTCGACTACTTACCTACAATGAGCAGTTCTTC | CSVRLLTYNEQFF | TRBV29-1 | NA | TRBJ2-1 | NA
TGTGCCAGCAGCACAACCCCCAGGGGGAGGGCCTCCTACGAGCAGTACTTC | CASSTTPRGRASYEQYF | TRBV7-9 | NA | TRBJ2-7 | NA
TGCGCCAGCAGCTTAACGACAGATACGCAGTATTTT | CASSLTTDTQYF | TRBV5-1 | NA | TRBJ2-3 | NA
TGTGCCAGCTCACCTGTGGGGAGCACAGATACGCAGTATTTT | CASSPVGSTDTQYF | TRBV18 | NA | TRBJ2-3 | NA
TGTGCCTGGAGTGTCCCAGGGGGAAGCTATGGCTACACCTTC | CAWSVPGGSYGYTF | TRBV30 | TRBD1 | TRBJ1-2 | NA
TGTGCCTGGAGTGCGTTAATCTCTGGGGCCAACGTCCTGACTTTC | CAWSALISGANVLTF | TRBV30 | NA | TRBJ2-6 | NA
TGTGCCATCAGTAGATGGACAGGGGGCAACGGTTCCGGGGGCTACACCTTC | CAISRWTGGNGSGGYTF | TRBV10-3 | TRBD1 | TRBJ1-2 | NA
TGTGCCAGCAAACTAACAGGGAACGGCTACACCTTC | CASKLTGNGYTF | TRBV6-1 | NA | TRBJ1-2 | few
TGTGCCAGCAGCGTCGGGACAGGCCTTGTTATCGAGCAGTACTTC | CASSVGTGLVIEQYF | TRBV4-2 | TRBD1 | TRBJ2-7 | NA
TGTGCCAGCAGTTGGGACTCGGGAGGTAACACAGATACGCAGTATTTT | CASSWDSGGNTDTQYF | TRBV7-9 | TRBD2 | TRBJ2-3 | once
TGTGCCAGCAGTGAAGAAGGACTAGTCGGCACAGATACGCAGTATTTT | CASSEEGLVGTDTQYF | TRBV6-1 | TRBD2 | TRBJ2-3 | NA
TGTGCCAGCAGCTTAAGTAGCGGGAGTATCACAGATACGCAGTATTTT | CASSLSSGSITDTQYF | TRBV7-3 | TRBD2 | TRBJ2-3 | NA
TGTGCCAGCTCACCCTCACCGACAGGGAATCCATTATATGGCTACACCTTC | CASSPSPTGNPLYGYTF | TRBV18 | TRBD1 | TRBJ1-2 | NA